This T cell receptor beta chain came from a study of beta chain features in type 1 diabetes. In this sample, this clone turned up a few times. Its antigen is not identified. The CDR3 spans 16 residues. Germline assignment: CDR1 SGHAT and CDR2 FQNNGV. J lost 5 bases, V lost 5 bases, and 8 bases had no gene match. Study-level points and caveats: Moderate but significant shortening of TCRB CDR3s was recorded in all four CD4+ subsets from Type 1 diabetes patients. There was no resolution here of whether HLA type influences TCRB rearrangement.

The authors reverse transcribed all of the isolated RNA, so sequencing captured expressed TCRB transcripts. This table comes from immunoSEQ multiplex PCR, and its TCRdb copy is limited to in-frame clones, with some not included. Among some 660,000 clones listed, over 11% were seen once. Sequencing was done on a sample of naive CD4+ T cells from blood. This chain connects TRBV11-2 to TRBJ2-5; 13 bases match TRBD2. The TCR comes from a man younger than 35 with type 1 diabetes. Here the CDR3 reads CASSIRLAGGGETQYF. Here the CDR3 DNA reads TGTGCCAGCAGCATCCGACTAGCGGGAGGCGGGGAGACCCAGTACTTC.